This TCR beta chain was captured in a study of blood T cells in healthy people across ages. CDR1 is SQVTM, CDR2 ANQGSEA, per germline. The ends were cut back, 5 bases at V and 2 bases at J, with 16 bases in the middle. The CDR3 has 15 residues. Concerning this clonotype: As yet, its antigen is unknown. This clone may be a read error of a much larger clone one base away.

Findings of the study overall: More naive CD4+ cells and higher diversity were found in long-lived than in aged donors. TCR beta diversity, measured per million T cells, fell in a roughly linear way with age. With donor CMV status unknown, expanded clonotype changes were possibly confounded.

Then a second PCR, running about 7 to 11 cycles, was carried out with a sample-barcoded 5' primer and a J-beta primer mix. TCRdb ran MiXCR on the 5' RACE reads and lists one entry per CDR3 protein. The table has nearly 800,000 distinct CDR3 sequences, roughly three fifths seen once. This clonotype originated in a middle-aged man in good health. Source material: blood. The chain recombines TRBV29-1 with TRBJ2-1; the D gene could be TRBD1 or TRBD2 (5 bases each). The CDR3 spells CSVNSGGSAYNEQFF. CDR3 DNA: TGCAGCGTTAATAGTGGGGGATCCGCCTACAATGAGCAGTTCTTC.